The source of this T cell receptor (beta chain) is a study of T cell responses to AZD1222 COVID-19 vaccine. Findings of the study overall: Donors were chiefly white British, with a greater number of females, and clonal diversity was perhaps underestimated. Without day 14 samples, only post-peak T cell repertoires were studied. Reportedly, close to half of spike-specific TCRs are directed against unmutated variant regions.

The analysis combined second doses at about 4 or about 12 weeks. This clone came up once. The antigen is not known. This CDR3 spans 22 amino acids. V gave up 0 bases and J gave up 9 bases; unmatched junction bases: 25. Germline CDR1 is LGHDT and CDR2 is YNNKEL (reference sequence). Data came from immunoSEQ multiplex PCR; TCRdb stores just in-frame clones and leaves some out. The sample includes around 130,000 clones, about 94% of them seen just once. This clonotype was obtained from an adult who received the AZD1222 COVID-19 vaccine. The chain links TRBV3-1 (or the pseudogene TRBV3-2) to TRBJ2-1, with 11 bases lining up with TRBD2. The input for sequencing was peripheral blood, taken 28 days after the second AZD1222 dose. DNA for the CDR3: TGTGCCAGCAGCCAAGAACCAATCGGGACTAATGTAGCGGGAGGGCCTTTCTGTGAGCAGTTCTTC. This encodes CASSQEPIGTNVAGGPFCEQFF.